The clone carrying this TCR beta chain showed up many times. Its antigen is unknown. Using MiXCR, TCRdb re-called clones from the PCR reads. The repertoire consists of about 93,000 clones, with roughly 13% occurring once and the leading ten covering around 11%. Until they underwent thyroid surgery, no patient had received any treatment. This sample is part of a study of metastatic and nonmetastatic thyroid tumors. Study-wide findings and caveats: Significantly higher TCR beta diversity was reportedly seen in malignant thyroid tumors than benign nodules, in blood and tumor.

The receptor's source is a female donor with papillary thyroid cancer or a benign thyroid nodule (not recorded which). Some clones in this sample may be carry-over from other donors' samples. Sequencing was performed on blood.

This CDR3 reads CASSARTGSSYEQYF. The CDR3 coding sequence is TGCGCCAGCAGCGCGCGGACAGGGTCGTCCTACGAGCAGTACTTC. This chain connects TRBV5-1 to TRBJ2-7; 8 bases map to TRBD1. The CDR3 spans 15 residues. Germline CDR1 is SGHRS and CDR2 is YFSETQ. V dropped 4 bases and J dropped 1; count of bases not matched to a gene: 7.